These 12 T cell receptor beta chains originate from one sample sequenced in a study of T cell responses to AZD1222 COVID-19 vaccine. Here immunoSEQ multiplex PCR was the method, and the copy in TCRdb shows in-frame clones only, minus some. In the table there are 140,000 to 150,000 clones, 90% to 95% of which are singletons. Sequencing was performed on peripheral blood, taken 28 days after the second AZD1222 dose. Receptors were obtained from an adult who received the AZD1222 COVID-19 vaccine.

Comments on this clone: It differs at one base from a far larger clone, so likely a read error. V usage is TRBV2 and J usage is TRBJ2-7; TRBD1 matches at 9 bases. The V gene end was trimmed by 6 bases and the J gene end by 3 bases; junction bases not matched to a gene: 0. This CDR3 contains 12 residues. Germline V lookup: CDR1 SNHLY, CDR2 FYNNEI. CDR3 region: CASRGQGYEQYF. DNA for the CDR3: TGTGCCAGCAGGGGACAGGGCTACGAGCAGTACTTC.

In this sample, this clone turned up once. The CDR3 DNA reads as TGTGCCAGCAGTTCACGGAGCGGTTCGTTTCTCCCCGGGGAGCTGTTTTTT. This sequence encodes CASSSRSGSFLPGELFF. The chain carries TRBV28 and TRBJ2-2, with TRBD2 as a possible D gene (5 bases). The CDR3 loop spans 17 amino acids. Germline-derived CDR1 and CDR2 are MDHEN and SYDVKM. V gave up 4 bases and J gave up 6 bases, with 21 bases separating them.

This clone came up a few times. Other DNA sequences from this sample encode an identical CDR3 as well. This chain connects TRBV4-2 to TRBJ2-3; D might be TRBD1 or TRBD2, each matching 5 bases. The V and J ends lost 0 bases and 1 base respectively, with 8 bases between them. Germline CDR1 reads LGHNA; CDR2 reads YNFKEQ. CDR3 length: 15 residues. This CDR3 is CASSQDRGGTDTQYF. For the CDR3, the DNA is TGTGCCAGCAGCCAAGATCGGGGCGGCACAGATACGCAGTATTTT.

This clone came up once. The rearrangement links TRBV7-9 to TRBJ1-1, with a weak D call TRBD1 (5 bases). Germline V gene lookup returns CDR1 SEHNR and CDR2 FQNEAQ (reference sequence). Trimming pared 5 bases from V and 7 bases from J, leaving 14 bases between. The CDR3 totals 13 residues. Here the CDR3 reads CASSPGTLGEAFF. The CDR3 coding sequence is TGTGCCAGCAGCCCCGGGACTTTAGGTGAAGCTTTCTTT.

V is TRBV7-2 and J is TRBJ1-5; a weak D match, TRBD1 (6 bases). Germline loops: CDR1 SGHTA, CDR2 FQGNSA. V lost 6 bases, J lost 4 bases, and 13 bases lay in between. The CDR3 length is 14 residues. This chain's CDR3 is CASSSDRSNQPQHF. Written as DNA, the CDR3 is TGTGCCAGCAGTTCCGACAGGTCGAATCAGCCCCAGCATTTT.

The gene calls are TRBV4-3 and TRBJ1-3; the D is unclear. Trimming shortened V by 2 bases and J by 3 bases, and 14 bases separated the two germline ends. Germline V gene lookup returns CDR1 LGHNA and CDR2 YSLEER. The CDR3 consists of 16 residues. CDR3 nucleotide sequence: TGCGCCAGCAGCCAACAAAGGGCAGGTCTTGGAAACACCATATATTTT. The encoded protein is CASSQQRAGLGNTIYF.

The V and J genes are TRBV6-5 and TRBJ2-5; a weak D match, TRBD2 (6 bases). Looked up from germline, CDR1 is MNHEY and CDR2 is SVGAGI. V lost 8 bases, J lost 2 bases, and 9 bases lay in between. CDR3 size: 12 residues. As DNA, the CDR3 is TGTGCCAGCTCGCGGGGACAAGAGACCCAGTACTTC. Protein sequence: CASSRGQETQYF.

The chain joins TRBV12-3 or TRBV12-4 to TRBJ2-1; D uncertain. V lost 5 bases and J lost 1, with 6 bases in between. The CDR3 has 13 residues. The CDR3 sequence is CASSPWSYNEQFF. CDR3 DNA sequence: TGTGCCAGCAGTCCCTGGTCCTACAATGAGCAGTTCTTC.

In this sample, this clone turned up once. The V call is TRBV7-8, the J call TRBJ2-1; no clear D gene. This CDR3 spans 15 amino acids. The V gene's germline CDR1 is SGHVS and CDR2 FQNEAQ. Trimming shortened V by 6 bases and J by 4 bases, and 16 bases separated the two germline ends. Here the CDR3 DNA reads TGTGCCAGCAGTCCTTCCCAGACGAGTTACAATGAGCAGTTCTTC. This gives the protein CASSPSQTSYNEQFF. Using reference TRBV7-8 and TRBJ2-1 for the parts outside the CDR3, the full variable domain is GAGVSQSPRYKVAKRGQDVALRCDPISGHVSLFWYQQALGQGPEFLTYFQNEAQLDKSGLPSDRFFAERPEGSVSTLKIQRTQQEDSAVYLCASSPSQTSYNEQFFGPGTRLTVL.

This clone was picked up one time. The chain has TRBV9 and TRBJ2-2; D remains unclear. The CDR3 contains 12 residues. The germline CDR1 and CDR2 sequences are SGDLS and YYNGEE. Deletions cut 4 bases from V and 4 bases from J, with 5 bases between. The CDR3 protein is CASSSSTGELFF. The CDR3 DNA is TGTGCCAGCAGCTCCAGCACCGGGGAGCTGTTTTTT.

The V call is TRBV13, the J call TRBJ2-7, with 7 bases lining up with TRBD1. The germline CDR1 and CDR2 sequences are PRHDT and FYEKMQ (reference sequence). V trimming: 4 bases; J trimming: 5 bases; junction bases outside the gene matches: 11. The CDR3 is 15 residues long. Here the CDR3 reads CASSSLSTGNDEQYF. CDR3 coding DNA: TGTGCCAGCAGCTCCCTCTCGACAGGGAACGACGAGCAGTACTTC.

The V call is TRBV5-4, the J call TRBJ2-2, with D unresolved. The CDR3 is 12 amino acids. V lost 0 bases and J 8 bases, leaving 5 bases between the germline ends. CDR1 and CDR2 (germline): SGHNT, YYREEE (reference sequence). CDR3: CASSLDIGELFF. CDR3 coding DNA: TGTGCCAGCAGCTTGGACATAGGGGAGCTGTTTTTT. The full variable domain, its missing parts supplied by reference TRBV5-4 and TRBJ2-2, is ETGVTQSPTHLIKTRGQQVTLRCSSQSGHNTVSWYQQALGQGPQFIFQYYREEENGRGNFPPRFSGLQFPNYSSELNVNALELDDSALYLCASSLDIGELFFGEGSRLTVL.